The 17 T cell receptor beta chains listed next were all sequenced from one sample in a study of T cell responses to AZD1222 COVID-19 vaccine. The data were produced by immunoSEQ multiplex PCR, yet TCRdb's version contains in-frame clones alone and is incomplete. Found here are approximately 150,000 clones, 90% to 95% of them singletons; the top ten hold 4.4%. Sample: peripheral blood, taken on day 0 of MenACWY control vaccination. These receptors all stem from an adult in good health.

The CDR3 DNA reads TGTGCCAGCAACCAACTGGGAGGGGATTATGGCTACACCTTC. This sequence encodes CASNQLGGDYGYTF. The V call is TRBV19, the J call TRBJ1-2, with D possibly being TRBD1 (5 bases). The CDR3 contains 14 residues. Germline V gene data show CDR1 as LNHDA and CDR2 as SQIVND (reference sequence). V gave up 9 bases and J gave up 5 bases, with 19 bases separating them.

This sequence joins TRBV21-1 and TRBJ1-2; the DNA was not compared with TRBD1, the D call given in the table. TRBV21-1 is described as a pseudogene. This CDR3 has 14 amino acids. The CDR3 region has the DNA TGTGCCAGCAGCAAGGACAGGGACCACTATGGCTACACCTTC. Amino acid sequence: CASSKDRDHYGYTF.

The rearrangement uses TRBV5-1 and TRBJ1-1, with D unclear. Germline values: CDR1 SGHRS, CDR2 YFSETQ. CDR3 length: 14 amino acids. V lost 0 bases and J lost 2, with 8 bases in between. CDR3 sequence reads: CASSLVSINTEAFF. The CDR3 nucleotides read TGCGCCAGCAGCTTGGTTTCCATAAACACTGAAGCTTTCTTT. Drawing the rest from reference TRBV5-1 and TRBJ1-1, the complete variable domain is KAGVTQTPRYLIKTRGQQVTLSCSPISGHRSVSWYQQTPGQGLQFLFEYFSETQRNKGNFPGRFSGRQFSNSRSEMNVSTLELGDSALYLCASSLVSINTEAFFGQGTRLTVV.

The V call is TRBV9, the J call TRBJ1-6; no definite D call. V lost 4 bases and J 8 bases, leaving 16 bases between the germline ends. Germline V CDR1 and CDR2: SGDLS, YYNGEE. The CDR3 totals 15 residues. The CDR3 coding sequence is TGTGCCAGCAGCACCCAGCCTGGGAATTATTCACCCCTCCACTTT. It is translated as CASSTQPGNYSPLHF. The whole variable domain, filled in from reference TRBV9 and TRBJ1-6, reads DSGVTQTPKHLITATGQRVTLRCSPRSGDLSVYWYQQSLDQGLQFLIQYYNGEERAKGNILERFSAQQFPDLHSELNLSSLELGDSALYFCASSTQPGNYSPLHFGNGTRLTVT.

This clone has just one count. The chain recombines TRBV5-6 with TRBJ1-1; D remains ambiguous. The V gene lost 0 bases and the J gene lost 3 bases, with 12 bases spanning the gap. The CDR3 covers 15 residues. Looked up from germline, CDR1 is SGHDT and CDR2 is YYEEEE. Here the CDR3 DNA reads TGTGCCAGCAGCTTGGAGGAGGGCTATTACACTGAAGCTTTCTTT. Amino acid sequence: CASSLEEGYYTEAFF.

This clone was seen once. The V gene is TRBV7-3, the J gene TRBJ2-5; D could derive from TRBD1 or TRBD2 (5 bases each). Germline CDR1 is SGHTA and CDR2 is FQGTGA. V gave up 2 bases and J gave up 2 bases, with 12 bases separating them. This CDR3 is 15 amino acids long. CDR3 sequence reads: CASSLWSGQQETQYF. The CDR3 nucleotides read TGTGCCAGCAGCTTATGGTCGGGGCAGCAAGAGACCCAGTACTTC.

The chain combines TRBV2 with TRBJ2-1; 9 bases fit TRBD2. The V segment lost 6 bases and the J segment 9 bases; nucleotides outside the gene matches: 12. The CDR3 totals 15 residues. In germline, CDR1 is SNHLY, CDR2 FYNNEI. The CDR3 coding sequence is TGTGCCAGCAGAGGTATAGCGGGAGAGTTGGGTGAGCAGTTCTTC. It translates to CASRGIAGELGEQFF.

The sample holds one count of this clone. The chain employs TRBV24-1 and TRBJ2-1, with 9 bases lining up with TRBD1. The CDR3 length is 16 residues. Germline CDR1 is KGHDR and CDR2 is SFDVKD. Trimming cost V 4 bases and J 6 bases; bases outside gene matches: 9. CDR3 loop: CATSDQSGTGSNEQFF. The CDR3 nucleotides read TGTGCCACCAGTGACCAATCCGGGACAGGGTCCAATGAGCAGTTCTTC.

The chain recombines TRBV28 with TRBJ2-1, with 9 nucleotides matching TRBD1. The CDR3 length is 13 residues. Looked up from germline, CDR1 is MDHEN and CDR2 is SYDVKM. V shed 3 bases and J 8 bases; nucleotides not matched to a gene: 2. The CDR3 DNA follows: TGTGCCAGCAGTTTGGGACAGGGCTATGAGCAGTTCTTC. It is translated as CASSLGQGYEQFF.

This clone came up a few times. This chain connects TRBV28 to TRBJ1-2; D perhaps matches TRBD1 (6 bases). CDR3 length: 13 residues. V was cut by 6 bases and J by 8 bases, with 16 bases left in between. Per the germline V gene, CDR1 is MDHEN and CDR2 is SYDVKM. CDR3 loop: CASSRRGPRGYTF. CDR3 sequence (DNA): TGTGCCAGCAGCCGTCGGGGGCCCCGCGGCTACACCTTC.

This clone occurred once. This rearrangement joins TRBV27 to TRBJ2-7; 8 bases are a match to TRBD1. J gave up 6 bases and V 7 bases, and 11 bases lay outside the gene matches. CDR3 length equals 14 residues. CDR1 and CDR2 from the germline V gene are MNHEY and SMNVEV (reference sequence). The CDR3 sequence: CASNGQGGVGEQYF. CDR3 in DNA: TGTGCCAGCAACGGACAGGGCGGTGTGGGCGAGCAGTACTTC.

V usage is TRBV21-1 and J usage is TRBJ2-7. TRBV21-1 is assigned pseudogene status. This CDR3 is built from 15 residues. CDR3 DNA sequence: TGTGCCAGCAGCCTAGGCACGGACGGCTCCTACGAGCAGTACTTC. This encodes CASSLGTDGSYEQYF.

The chain couples TRBV28 to TRBJ1-5, with no clear D. V lost 5 bases to trimming and J lost 13 bases, with 18 bases between them. This CDR3 region has 13 residues. Germline loops: CDR1 MDHEN, CDR2 SYDVKM. For the CDR3, the DNA is TGTGCCAGCAGTCAGACCGGGAGACCGAAACAGCATTTT. Translating it yields CASSQTGRPKQHF.

In DNA form, the CDR3 reads TGTGCCAGCAGTTTATATCCTAGCGGGAGCACCGGGGAGCTGTTTTTT. Encoded protein: CASSLYPSGSTGELFF. The chain combines TRBV27 with TRBJ2-2, with 10 nucleotides matching TRBD2. Per the germline V gene, CDR1 is MNHEY and CDR2 is SMNVEV (reference sequence). Trimming took 1 base from V and 4 from J; bases not matched to a gene: 3. The CDR3 consists of 16 residues.

This chain joins TRBV3-1 (or the pseudogene TRBV3-2) and TRBJ1-2; TRBD1 matches 7 bases. The CDR3 sequence is 13 residues long. Germline V lookup: CDR1 LGHDT, CDR2 YNNKEL (reference sequence). Germline trimming cut 4 bases from V and 6 bases from J; bases unmatched to any gene: 5. CDR3 DNA sequence: TGTGCCAGCAGCCCAGGGGGAACGGATGGCTACACCTTC. It is translated as CASSPGGTDGYTF.

The CDR3 DNA reads as TGTGCCAGCAGCGTAGGCGGCGGAGGACCGCAAAGGAGGGAGCAGTTCTTC. Its protein product is CASSVGGGGPQRREQFF. The rearrangement uses TRBV9 and TRBJ2-1; tentatively, D is TRBD2 (5 bases). The germline V gene has CDR1 SGDLS and CDR2 YYNGEE. The CDR3 totals 17 residues. V was trimmed by 0 bases and J by 10 bases, leaving 23 bases between them.

V is TRBV27 and J is TRBJ2-3; D ambiguous. V was trimmed by 6 bases and J by 3 bases, leaving 10 bases between them. This CDR3 is built from 13 residues. Germline CDR1 reads MNHEY; CDR2 reads SMNVEV (reference sequence). CDR3 in amino acids: CASSLSRTDTQYF. The CDR3 DNA follows: TGTGCCAGCAGCCTTAGCAGAACAGATACGCAGTATTTT.